A single sample gave rise to the 3 T cell receptor beta chains below, sequenced in a study of blood T cell repertoires in COVID-19. Profiled with immunoSEQ multiplex PCR; TCRdb holds only in-frame clones, not every one. This table holds around 63,000 clones, roughly 90% found once. The sample comprised peripheral blood. The receptors shown here come from a woman in her sixties with acute or convalescent COVID-19.

This rearrangement joins TRBV4-2 to TRBJ1-3, with a weak D call TRBD1 (5 bases). CDR3 length: 16 residues. V was pared by 0 bases and J by 5 bases, with 14 bases between. Germline CDR1 reads LGHNA; CDR2 reads YNFKEQ. The CDR3 reads CASSQDHQGMRNTIYF. CDR3 DNA sequence: TGTGCCAGCAGCCAAGATCATCAGGGTATGCGAAACACCATATATTTT.

V is TRBV7-2 and J is TRBJ1-2, with no clear D. The CDR3 spans 14 residues. Trimming left V 3 bases short and J 0 bases short, with 8 bases between. CDR1 is SGHTA, CDR2 FQGNSA, per germline. This chain's CDR3 is CASSFPVANYGYTF. The CDR3 coding sequence is TGTGCCAGCAGCTTCCCGGTTGCTAACTATGGCTACACCTTC.

The gene calls are TRBV7-9 and TRBJ1-1; a possible D gene is TRBD1 (5 bases). Germline-derived CDR1 and CDR2 are SEHNR and FQNEAQ (reference sequence). V lost 5 bases and J lost 3, with 7 bases in between. The CDR3 has 12 amino acids. CDR3 nucleotides: TGTGCCAGCAGCAGGGGAGACACTGAAGCTTTCTTT. It codes for CASSRGDTEAFF.